This T cell receptor beta chain was observed in a study of T cell responses to AZD1222 COVID-19 vaccine. A remark on this clone: Its specificity is unknown.

Points from the study as a whole: Females outnumbered males among donors, who were mostly white British; clonal diversity was possibly underestimated.

Sequencing used immunoSEQ multiplex PCR; TCRdb keeps in-frame clones, though not all of them. This table has 80,000 to 100,000 clones, around 90% appearing once. This CDR3 is built from 15 residues. V lost 0 bases and J 7 bases, leaving 16 bases between the germline ends. The V gene's germline CDR1 is SGHRS and CDR2 YFSETQ. The TCR was taken from an adult in good health. The material was peripheral blood, obtained on day 0 of MenACWY control vaccination. The chain uses TRBV5-1 and TRBJ1-2, with TRBD1 as a possible D gene (5 bases). The CDR3 DNA follows: TGCGCCAGCAGCTTGGAGGCAGGGTTGAACGGTGGCTACACCTTC. Encoded protein: CASSLEAGLNGGYTF.